Detailed here is one T cell receptor (beta chain). The data were produced by immunoSEQ multiplex PCR, yet TCRdb's version contains in-frame clones alone and is incomplete. The table lists 75,000 to 85,000 clones, 75% to 90% of them singletons. The record originates from a study of technical replicates of blood from several donors. The CDR3 extends over 13 amino acids. V gave up 2 bases and J gave up 7 bases, with 11 bases separating them. CDR1 is MGHDK and CDR2 is SYGVNS in the germline V gene. This TCR came from a human donor in good health. Some clones in this sample may be carry-over from other donors' samples. Input material: PBMCs. The gene calls are TRBV25-1 and TRBJ1-2, with TRBD1 as a possible D gene (6 bases). The CDR3 reads CASSEGQSRGYTF. The CDR3 coding sequence is TGTGCCAGCAGTGAAGGACAGTCGCGTGGCTACACCTTC.